The table lists the clone carrying this T cell receptor beta chain with many counts. Its antigen remains unidentified. V gave up 5 bases and J gave up 3 bases; unmatched junction bases: 12. CDR3 length equals 15 residues. Germline V CDR1 and CDR2: SQVTM, ANQGSEA. The entry originates in a study of response to subunit inactivated influenza vaccine. TCRdb passed the RT-PCR reads through MiXCR, listing each CDR3 protein once. This sample has about 150,000 distinct CDR3 sequences, with about 11% found just once. Broader study findings: New T cells are recruited in small numbers by each seasonal influenza vaccination, according to the authors' suggestion.

The sequence derives from a man aged 45 to 75 who received an inactivated influenza vaccine. The V call is TRBV29-1, the J call TRBJ2-7, with 8 bases fitting TRBD1. Sequenced here: CD8+ T cells sorted from PBMCs, sampled less than 25 months after vaccination. The CDR3 here is CSVSGQGELFYEQYF. CDR3 coding DNA: TGCAGCGTTTCCGGACAGGGTGAATTATTCTACGAGCAGTACTTC.